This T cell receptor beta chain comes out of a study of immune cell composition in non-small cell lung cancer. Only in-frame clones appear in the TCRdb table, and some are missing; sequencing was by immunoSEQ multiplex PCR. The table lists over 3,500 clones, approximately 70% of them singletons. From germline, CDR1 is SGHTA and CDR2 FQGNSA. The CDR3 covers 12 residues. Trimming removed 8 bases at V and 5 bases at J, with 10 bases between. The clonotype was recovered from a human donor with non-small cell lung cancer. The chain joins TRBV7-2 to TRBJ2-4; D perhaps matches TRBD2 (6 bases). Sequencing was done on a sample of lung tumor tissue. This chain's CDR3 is CASGTRQNIQYF. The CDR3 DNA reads TGTGCCAGCGGGACTCGACAAAACATTCAGTACTTC.